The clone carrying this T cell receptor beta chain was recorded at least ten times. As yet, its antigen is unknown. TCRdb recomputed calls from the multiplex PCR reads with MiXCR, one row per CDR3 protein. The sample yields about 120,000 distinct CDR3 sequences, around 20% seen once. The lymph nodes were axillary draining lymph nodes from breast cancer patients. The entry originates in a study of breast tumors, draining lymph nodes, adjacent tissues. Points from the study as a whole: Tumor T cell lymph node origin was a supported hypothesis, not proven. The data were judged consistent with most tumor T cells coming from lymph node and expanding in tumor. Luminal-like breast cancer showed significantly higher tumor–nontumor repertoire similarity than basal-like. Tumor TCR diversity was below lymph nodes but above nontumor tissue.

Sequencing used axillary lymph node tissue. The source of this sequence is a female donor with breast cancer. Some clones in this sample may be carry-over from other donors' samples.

CDR3 residues: CASSVGTGNGYTF. For the CDR3, the DNA is TGTGCCAGCAGCGTCGGGACAGGGAACGGCTACACCTTC. The chain recombines TRBV7-9 with TRBJ1-2, with TRBD1 matching over 9 bases. CDR3 length: 13 amino acids. V trimming: 5 bases; J trimming: 8 bases; junction bases outside the gene matches: 6. Germline CDR1 reads SEHNR; CDR2 reads FQNEAQ (reference sequence).